The source of this T cell receptor (beta chain) is a study of T cells in Graves' hyperthyroidism and ophthalmopathy. Whole-study results and caveats: Researchers report that a 13 V-J model separated ophthalmopathy from stable hyperthyroidism. Most thyroid clonotypes expanded above 0.001 were also detected in blood.

This clonotype was recorded many times. Its antigen remains unidentified. Amplification yielded TCR beta CDR3 regions, with RNA transcripts as the source. TCR CDR3 regions were first amplified by RT-PCR with HTBI primers. TCRdb re-called the multiplex PCR reads through MiXCR, storing one row per CDR3 protein. The repertoire consists of 500,000 to 600,000 distinct CDR3 sequences, with 40% to 50% occurring once and the leading ten covering roughly 45%. Reasons for excluding patients were uncontrolled infection, other autoimmune disease, pregnancy or lactation. The study based diagnoses on clinical symptoms, serum thyroxine and TRAb, thyroid ultrasound and orbital computed tomography. Sequenced sample: peripheral blood or thyroid tissue (not recorded which). The TCR was taken from an adult woman with Graves' disease, either hyperthyroidism or ophthalmopathy (not recorded which).

CDR3 residues: CASSPGDRGFAEQYF. The CDR3 nucleotides are TGTGCCAGCAGCCCAGGGGACAGGGGTTTCGCCGAGCAGTACTTC. The chain uses TRBV12-3 or TRBV12-4 and TRBJ2-7; 10 bases match TRBD1. The CDR3 totals 15 residues. The V gene end was trimmed by 6 bases and the J gene end by 6 bases; junction bases not matched to a gene: 11.